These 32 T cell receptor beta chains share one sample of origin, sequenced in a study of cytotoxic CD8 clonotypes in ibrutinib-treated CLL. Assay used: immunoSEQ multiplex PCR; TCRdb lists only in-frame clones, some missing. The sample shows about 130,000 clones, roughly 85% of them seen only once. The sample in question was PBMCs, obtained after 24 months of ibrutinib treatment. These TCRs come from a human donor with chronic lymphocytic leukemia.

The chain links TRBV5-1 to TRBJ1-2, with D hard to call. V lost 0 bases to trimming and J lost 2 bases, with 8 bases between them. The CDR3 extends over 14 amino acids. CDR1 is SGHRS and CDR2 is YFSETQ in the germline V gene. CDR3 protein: CASSLDGANYGYTF. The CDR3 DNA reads TGCGCCAGCAGCTTGGACGGAGCAAACTATGGCTACACCTTC.

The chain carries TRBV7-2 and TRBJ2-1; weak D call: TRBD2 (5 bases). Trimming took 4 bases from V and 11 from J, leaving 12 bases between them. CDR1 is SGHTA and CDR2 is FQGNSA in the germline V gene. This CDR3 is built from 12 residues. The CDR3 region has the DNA TGTGCCAGCAGCTCACTAGGAGCCCAGCAGTTCTTC. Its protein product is CASSSLGAQQFF.

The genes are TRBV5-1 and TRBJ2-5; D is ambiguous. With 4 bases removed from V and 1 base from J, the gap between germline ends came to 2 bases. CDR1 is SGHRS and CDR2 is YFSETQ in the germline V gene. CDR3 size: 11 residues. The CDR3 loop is CASSTQETQYF. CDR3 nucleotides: TGCGCCAGCAGCACCCAAGAGACCCAGTACTTC.

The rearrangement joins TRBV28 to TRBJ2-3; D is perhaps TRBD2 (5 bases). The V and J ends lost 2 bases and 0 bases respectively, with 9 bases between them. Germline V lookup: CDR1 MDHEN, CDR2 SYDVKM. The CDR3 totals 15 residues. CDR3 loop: CASSLQDSSTDTQYF. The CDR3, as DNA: TGTGCCAGCAGTTTACAGGACTCGAGCACAGATACGCAGTATTTT.

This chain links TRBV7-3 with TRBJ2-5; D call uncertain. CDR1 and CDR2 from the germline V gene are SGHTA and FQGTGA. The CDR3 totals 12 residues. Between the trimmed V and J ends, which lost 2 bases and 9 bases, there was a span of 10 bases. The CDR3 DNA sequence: TGTGCCAGCAGCTTAGACCGTGGGGCCCAGTACTTC. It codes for CASSLDRGAQYF.

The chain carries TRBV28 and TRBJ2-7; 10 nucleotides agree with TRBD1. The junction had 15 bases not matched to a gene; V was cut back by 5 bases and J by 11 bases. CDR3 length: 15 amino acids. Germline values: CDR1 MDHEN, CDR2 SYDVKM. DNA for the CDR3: TGTGCCAGCAGTCCTCCTCTGGGACAGGGGAGAGGAAAGTACTTC. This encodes CASSPPLGQGRGKYF.

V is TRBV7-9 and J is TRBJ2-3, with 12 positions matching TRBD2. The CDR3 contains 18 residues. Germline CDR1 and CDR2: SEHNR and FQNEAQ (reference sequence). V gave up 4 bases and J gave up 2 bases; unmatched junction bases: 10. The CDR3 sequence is CASSSPRASGRATDTQYF. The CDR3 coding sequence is TGTGCCAGCAGCTCCCCCAGAGCTAGCGGGAGGGCCACAGATACGCAGTATTTT.

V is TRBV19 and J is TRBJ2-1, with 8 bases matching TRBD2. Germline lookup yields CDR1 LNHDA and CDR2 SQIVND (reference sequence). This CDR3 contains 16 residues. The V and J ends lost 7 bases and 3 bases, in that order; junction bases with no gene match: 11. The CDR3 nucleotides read TGTGCCAGTAAAGCGGGAGATCATATGAACTACAATGAGCAGTTCTTC. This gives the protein CASKAGDHMNYNEQFF.

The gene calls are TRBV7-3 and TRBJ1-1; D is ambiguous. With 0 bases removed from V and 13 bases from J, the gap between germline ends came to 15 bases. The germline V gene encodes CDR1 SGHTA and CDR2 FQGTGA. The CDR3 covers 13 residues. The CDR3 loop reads CASSLTPGKAIFF. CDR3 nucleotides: TGTGCCAGCAGCTTAACCCCGGGAAAAGCAATTTTCTTT. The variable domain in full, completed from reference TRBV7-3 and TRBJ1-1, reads GAGVSQTPSNKVTEKGKYVELRCDPISGHTALYWYRQSLGQGPEFLIYFQGTGAADDSGLPNDRFFAVRPEGSVSTLKIQRTERGDSAVYLCASSLTPGKAIFFGQGTRLTVV.

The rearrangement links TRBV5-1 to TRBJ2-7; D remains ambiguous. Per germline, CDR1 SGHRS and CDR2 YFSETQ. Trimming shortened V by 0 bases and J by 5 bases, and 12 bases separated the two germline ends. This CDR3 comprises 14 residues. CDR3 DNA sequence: TGCGCCAGCAGCTTGGCCTTTGGACGGGACGAGCAGTACTTC. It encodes CASSLAFGRDEQYF.

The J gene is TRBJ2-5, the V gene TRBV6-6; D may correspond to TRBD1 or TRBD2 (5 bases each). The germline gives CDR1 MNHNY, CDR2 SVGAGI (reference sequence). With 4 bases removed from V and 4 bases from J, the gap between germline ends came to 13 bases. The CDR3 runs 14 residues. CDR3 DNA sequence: TGTGCCAGCAGTTTAAGCCGGGGCCTAGAGACCCAGTACTTC. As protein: CASSLSRGLETQYF.

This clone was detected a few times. The CDR3 is CASRGWDISYEQYF. The DNA of the CDR3 is TGTGCCAGCAGGGGCTGGGACATCTCCTACGAGCAGTACTTC. V usage is TRBV2 and J usage is TRBJ2-7, with a tentative D call TRBD1 (6 bases). The CDR3 covers 14 residues. V gave up 6 bases and J gave up 0 bases, with 12 bases separating them. The germline V gene encodes CDR1 SNHLY and CDR2 FYNNEI. The full variable domain, rest sourced from reference TRBV2 and TRBJ2-7, is EPEVTQTPSHQVTQMGQEVILRCVPISNHLYFYWYRQILGQKVEFLVSFYNNEISEKSEIFDDQFSVERPDGSNFTLKIRSTKLEDSAMYFCASRGWDISYEQYFGPGTRLTVT.

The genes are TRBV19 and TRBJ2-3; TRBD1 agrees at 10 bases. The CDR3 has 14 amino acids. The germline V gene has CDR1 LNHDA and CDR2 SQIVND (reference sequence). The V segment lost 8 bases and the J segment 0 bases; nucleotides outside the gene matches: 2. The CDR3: CASGQGVSTDTQYF. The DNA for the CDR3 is TGTGCCAGTGGACAGGGGGTTAGCACAGATACGCAGTATTTT.

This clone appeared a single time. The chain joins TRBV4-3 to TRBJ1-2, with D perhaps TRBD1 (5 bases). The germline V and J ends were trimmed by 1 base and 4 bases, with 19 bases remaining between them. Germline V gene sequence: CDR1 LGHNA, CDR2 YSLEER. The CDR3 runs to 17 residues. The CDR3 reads CASSQGSSFQGPYGYTF. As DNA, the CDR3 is TGCGCCAGCAGCCAAGGGTCCTCATTTCAGGGCCCCTATGGCTACACCTTC.

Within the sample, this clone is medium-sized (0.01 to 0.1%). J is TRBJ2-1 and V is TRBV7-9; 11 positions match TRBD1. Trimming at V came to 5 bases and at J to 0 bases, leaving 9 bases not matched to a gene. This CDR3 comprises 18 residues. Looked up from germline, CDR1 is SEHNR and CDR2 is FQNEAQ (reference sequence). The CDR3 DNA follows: TGTGCCAGCAGCCCGATGGGACAGGGGGGTAACTCCTACAATGAGCAGTTCTTC. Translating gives CASSPMGQGGNSYNEQFF.

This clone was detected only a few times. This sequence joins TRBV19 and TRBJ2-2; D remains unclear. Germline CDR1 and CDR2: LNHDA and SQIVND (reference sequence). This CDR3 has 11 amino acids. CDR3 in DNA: TGTCCATCGCAGGTCACCGGGGAGCTGTTTTTT. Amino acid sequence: CPSQVTGELFF.

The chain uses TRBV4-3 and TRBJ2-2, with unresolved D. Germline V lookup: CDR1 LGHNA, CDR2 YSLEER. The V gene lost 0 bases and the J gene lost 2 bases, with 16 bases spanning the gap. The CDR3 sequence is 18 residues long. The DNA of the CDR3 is TGCGCCAGCAGCCAAGATCTGTCGGCTAGAGGTAACACCGGGGAGCTGTTTTTT. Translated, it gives CASSQDLSARGNTGELFF.

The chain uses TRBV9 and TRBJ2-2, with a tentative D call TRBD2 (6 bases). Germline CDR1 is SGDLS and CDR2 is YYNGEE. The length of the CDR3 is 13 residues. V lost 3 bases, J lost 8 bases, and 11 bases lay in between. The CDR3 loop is CASSEGTSGELFF. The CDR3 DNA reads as TGTGCCAGCAGCGAAGGGACTTCTGGGGAGCTGTTTTTT.

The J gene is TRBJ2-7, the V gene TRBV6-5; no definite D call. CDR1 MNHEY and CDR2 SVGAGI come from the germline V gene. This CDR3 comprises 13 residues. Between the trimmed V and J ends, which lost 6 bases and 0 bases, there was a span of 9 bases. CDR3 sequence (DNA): TGTGCCAGCAGGAAGGCCTCCTCCTACGAGCAGTACTTC. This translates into CASRKASSYEQYF.

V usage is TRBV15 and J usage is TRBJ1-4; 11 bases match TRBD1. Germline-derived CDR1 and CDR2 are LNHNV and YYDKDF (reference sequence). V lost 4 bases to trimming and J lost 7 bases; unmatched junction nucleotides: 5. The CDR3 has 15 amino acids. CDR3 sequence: CATSKGQGDGEKLFF. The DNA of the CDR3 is TGTGCCACCAGCAAGGGACAGGGGGATGGTGAAAAACTGTTTTTT.

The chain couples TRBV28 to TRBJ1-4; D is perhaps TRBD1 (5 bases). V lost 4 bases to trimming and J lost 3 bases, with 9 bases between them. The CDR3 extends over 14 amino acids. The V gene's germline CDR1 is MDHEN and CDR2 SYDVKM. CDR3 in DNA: TGTGCCAGCAGTTCACAGGTTGCTAATGAAAAACTGTTTTTT. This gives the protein CASSSQVANEKLFF.

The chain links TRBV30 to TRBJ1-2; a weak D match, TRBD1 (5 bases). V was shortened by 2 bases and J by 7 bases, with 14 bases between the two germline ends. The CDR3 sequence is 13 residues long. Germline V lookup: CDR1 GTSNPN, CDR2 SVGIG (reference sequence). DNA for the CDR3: TGTGCCTGGAGTCAGGGAGGAGGAATTGGCTACACCTTC. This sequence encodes CAWSQGGGIGYTF.

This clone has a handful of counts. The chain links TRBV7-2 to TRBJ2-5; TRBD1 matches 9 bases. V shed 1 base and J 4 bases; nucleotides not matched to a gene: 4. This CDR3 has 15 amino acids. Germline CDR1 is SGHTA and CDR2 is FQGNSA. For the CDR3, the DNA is TGTGCCAGCAGCTTAGACAGGGGGCGGGGAGAGACCCAGTACTTC. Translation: CASSLDRGRGETQYF.

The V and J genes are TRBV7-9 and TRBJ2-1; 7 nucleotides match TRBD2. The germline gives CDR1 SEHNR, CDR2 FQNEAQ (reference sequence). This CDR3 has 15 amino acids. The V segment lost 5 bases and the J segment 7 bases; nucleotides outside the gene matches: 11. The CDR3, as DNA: TGTGCCAGCAGCCGACCCGGACTAGTTTCGAATGAGCAGTTCTTC. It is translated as CASSRPGLVSNEQFF.

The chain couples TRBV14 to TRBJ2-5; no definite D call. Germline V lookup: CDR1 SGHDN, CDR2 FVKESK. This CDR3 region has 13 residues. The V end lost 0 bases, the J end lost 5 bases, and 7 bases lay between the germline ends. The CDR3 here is CASSQDLRETQYF. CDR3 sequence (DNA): TGTGCCAGCAGCCAAGATCTACGGGAGACCCAGTACTTC.

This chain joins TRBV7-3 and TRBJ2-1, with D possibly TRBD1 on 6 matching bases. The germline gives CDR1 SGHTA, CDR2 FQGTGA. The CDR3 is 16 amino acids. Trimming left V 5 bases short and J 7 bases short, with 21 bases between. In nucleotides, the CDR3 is TGTGCCAGCAGCCAGACAGGTTGGGGCTTTGTTAATGAGCAGTTCTTC. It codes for CASSQTGWGFVNEQFF. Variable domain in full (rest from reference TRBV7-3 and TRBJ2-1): GAGVSQTPSNKVTEKGKYVELRCDPISGHTALYWYRQSLGQGPEFLIYFQGTGAADDSGLPNDRFFAVRPEGSVSTLKIQRTERGDSAVYLCASSQTGWGFVNEQFFGPGTRLTVL.

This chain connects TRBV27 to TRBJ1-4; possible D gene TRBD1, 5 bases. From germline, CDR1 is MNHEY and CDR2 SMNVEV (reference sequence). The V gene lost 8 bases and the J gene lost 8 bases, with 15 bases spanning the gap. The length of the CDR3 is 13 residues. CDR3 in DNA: TGTGCCAGCCTAAGGCTAGGGGAAGAAAAACTGTTTTTT. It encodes CASLRLGEEKLFF.

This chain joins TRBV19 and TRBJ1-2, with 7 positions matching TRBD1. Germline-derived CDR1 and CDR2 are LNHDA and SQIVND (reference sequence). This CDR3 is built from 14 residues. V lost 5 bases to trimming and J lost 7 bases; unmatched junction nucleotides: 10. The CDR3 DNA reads TGTGCCAGTAGTCCCCGACAGGGTCCTAGTGGCTACACCTTC. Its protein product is CASSPRQGPSGYTF.

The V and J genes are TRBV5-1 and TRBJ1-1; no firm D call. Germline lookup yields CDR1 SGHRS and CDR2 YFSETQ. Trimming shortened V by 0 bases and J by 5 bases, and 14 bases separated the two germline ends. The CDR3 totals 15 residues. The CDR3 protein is CASSLAVGGRTEAFF. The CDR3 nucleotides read TGCGCCAGCAGCTTGGCTGTGGGAGGGAGAACTGAAGCTTTCTTT. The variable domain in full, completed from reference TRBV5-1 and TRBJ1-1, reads KAGVTQTPRYLIKTRGQQVTLSCSPISGHRSVSWYQQTPGQGLQFLFEYFSETQRNKGNFPGRFSGRQFSNSRSEMNVSTLELGDSALYLCASSLAVGGRTEAFFGQGTRLTVV.

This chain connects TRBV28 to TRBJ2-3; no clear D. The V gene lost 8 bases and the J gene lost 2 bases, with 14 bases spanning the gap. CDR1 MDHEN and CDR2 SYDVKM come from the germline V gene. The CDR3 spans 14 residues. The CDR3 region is CASRGFGPTDTQYF. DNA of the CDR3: TGTGCCAGCCGAGGTTTCGGCCCCACAGATACGCAGTATTTT.

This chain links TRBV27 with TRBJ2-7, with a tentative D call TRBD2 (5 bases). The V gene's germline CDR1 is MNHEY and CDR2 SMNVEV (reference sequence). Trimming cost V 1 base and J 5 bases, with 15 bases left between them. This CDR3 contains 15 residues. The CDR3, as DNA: TGTGCCAGCAGTTTATTTGAGAGGGCCCGCCACGAGCAGTACTTC. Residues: CASSLFERARHEQYF.

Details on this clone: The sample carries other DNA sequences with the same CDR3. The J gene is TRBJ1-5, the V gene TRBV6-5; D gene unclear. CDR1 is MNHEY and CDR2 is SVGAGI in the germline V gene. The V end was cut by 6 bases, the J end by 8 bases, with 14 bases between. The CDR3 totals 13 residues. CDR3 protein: CASSYREREPQHF. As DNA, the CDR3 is TGTGCCAGCAGCTACCGTGAGAGGGAGCCCCAGCATTTT.